The sequence of this T cell receptor (beta chain) was determined in a study of regulatory T cells in long-lasting Graves disease. Study findings and constraints: With persistent disease, TRBV28, TRBJ1-2 and TRBJ2-5 were the favored segments. Rather than thyroid tissue, only peripheral blood underwent study.

This CDR3 contains 15 residues. Germline-derived CDR1 and CDR2 are LNHDA and SQIVND (reference sequence). Trimming took 3 bases from V and 5 from J; bases not matched to a gene: 5. Arm-PCR of CDR3 regions and iRepertoire HTBI primers were used to build TCR beta libraries. MiXCR, run by TCRdb on the multiplex PCR reads, gives a single entry per CDR3 protein. The sample lists about 220,000 distinct CDR3 sequences, approximately 16% occurring once. This clonotype has at least ten counts. The target antigen is unknown. Regarding time point: newly diagnosed GD, antithyroid drugs for less than 3 months. Making the TCR library involved RNA that had been extracted from PBMCs.

This chain connects TRBV19 to TRBJ2-1; the match to TRBD2 covers 9 bases. This receptor was obtained from a female donor with Graves disease. Sequences were derived from peripheral blood mononuclear cells (PBMCs), sampled at new diagnosis, from a patient treated with antithyroid drugs. As DNA, the CDR3 is TGTGCCAGTAGTATTAGCGGGAGTCCCCACAATGAGCAGTTCTTC. Translated: CASSISGSPHNEQFF. The full variable domain, rest sourced from reference TRBV19 and TRBJ2-1, is DGGITQSPKYLFRKEGQNVTLSCEQNLNHDAMYWYRQDPGQGLRLIYYSQIVNDFQKGDIAEGYSVSREKKESFPLTVTSAQKNPTAFYLCASSISGSPHNEQFFGPGTRLTVL.